The 27 T cell receptor beta chains presented below share a single source sample, sequenced in a study of blood T cell repertoires in COVID-19. Produced via immunoSEQ multiplex PCR; TCRdb's table is partial and in-frame only. The sample contains roughly 500,000 clones, 85% to 90% of which appear only once. The sample was PBMCs or T cells enriched from blood (not recorded which). The source of these receptors is a middle-aged woman who had recovered from COVID-19.

This clone was seen a few times. The gene calls are TRBV5-1 and TRBJ2-7; 12 bases align to TRBD2. The V and J ends lost 4 bases and 2 bases, in that order; junction bases with no gene match: 13. Germline CDR1 reads SGHRS; CDR2 reads YFSETQ. The CDR3 runs 18 residues. In DNA form, the CDR3 reads TGCGCCAGCAGCGACTACGGGACTAGCGGGCCGGAACCCTACGAGCAGTACTTC. It translates to CASSDYGTSGPEPYEQYF.

As regards this clone: This sample includes further DNA sequences coding for the same CDR3. The chain recombines TRBV6-5 with TRBJ2-7; the D gene is possibly TRBD2 (5 bases). The CDR3 totals 12 residues. CDR1 MNHEY and CDR2 SVGAGI come from the germline V gene. V was clipped by 6 bases and J by 4 bases, with 10 bases between them. CDR3 DNA sequence: TGTGCCAGCAGCCCCCGGGGATACGAGCAGTACTTC. Amino acids: CASSPRGYEQYF.

The chain is built from TRBV11-3 and TRBJ2-1; TRBD1 matches 8 bases. This CDR3 region has 14 residues. Germline V gene sequence: CDR1 SGHNT, CDR2 YENEEA. The V and J ends lost 2 bases and 7 bases, in that order; junction bases with no gene match: 4. CDR3 region: CASSLPGQENEQFF. DNA of the CDR3: TGTGCCAGCAGCTTACCGGGACAGGAAAATGAGCAGTTCTTC. Using reference TRBV11-3 and TRBJ2-1 for the parts outside the CDR3, the full variable domain is EAGVVQSPRYKIIEKKQPVAFWCNPISGHNTLYWYLQNLGQGPELLIRYENEEAVDDSQLPKDRFSAERLKGVDSTLKIQPAELGDSAVYLCASSLPGQENEQFFGPGTRLTVL.

V and J are TRBV10-3 and TRBJ1-2; 10 bases are shared with TRBD1. Germline V lookup: CDR1 ENHRY, CDR2 SYGVKD. The CDR3 is made up of 13 amino acids. V dropped 6 bases and J dropped 3; count of bases not matched to a gene: 1. Here the CDR3 DNA reads TGTGCCATCAGCGGACAGGGGGACTATGGCTACACCTTC. This translates into CAISGQGDYGYTF.

The chain is built from TRBV4-1 and TRBJ1-2; D uncertain. Trimming removed 0 bases at V and 2 bases at J, with 10 bases between. CDR1 and CDR2 from the germline V gene are MGHRA and YSYEKL. CDR3 length: 15 amino acids. CDR3 coding DNA: TGCGCCAGCAGCCAAGATGAGGGATCCAACTATGGCTACACCTTC. This codes for CASSQDEGSNYGYTF.

The CDR3 sequence: CASSQSSGRATGELFF. The CDR3 DNA reads TGCGCCAGCAGCCAATCTAGCGGGAGGGCCACCGGGGAGCTGTTTTTT. The rearrangement joins TRBV5-1 to TRBJ2-2; 12 nucleotides match TRBD2. The CDR3 loop spans 16 amino acids. CDR1 is SGHRS, CDR2 YFSETQ, per germline. Trimming cost V 4 bases and J 4 bases; bases outside gene matches: 5.

The genes are TRBV29-1 and TRBJ1-5, with D hard to call. The V end was cut by 6 bases, the J end by 2 bases, with 17 bases between. This CDR3 is 15 amino acids long. CDR1 is SQVTM, CDR2 ANQGSEA, per germline. The CDR3 loop is CSVEDFPGGNQPQHF. For the CDR3, the DNA is TGCAGCGTGGAGGACTTTCCCGGCGGCAATCAGCCCCAGCATTTT.

The chain employs TRBV27 and TRBJ1-2, with a tentative D call TRBD1 (6 bases). The CDR3 contains 16 residues. With 4 bases removed from V and 1 base from J, the gap between germline ends came to 16 bases. Germline-derived CDR1 and CDR2 are MNHEY and SMNVEV (reference sequence). The CDR3 protein is CASSSITGSVNYGYTF. The DNA of the CDR3 is TGTGCCAGCAGTTCAATCACAGGGTCGGTTAACTATGGCTACACCTTC.

The sample holds one count of this clone. The chain employs TRBV11-2 and TRBJ1-6; D remains ambiguous. Germline V gene sequence: CDR1 SGHAT, CDR2 FQNNGV. The CDR3 is 13 amino acids. V was clipped by 3 bases and J by 9 bases, with 9 bases between them. CDR3 coding DNA: TGTGCCAGCAGCTTCCCCCGGGTTTCACCCCTCCACTTT. It yields the protein CASSFPRVSPLHF.

This chain uses TRBV6-5 with TRBJ2-7, with D maybe TRBD2 (5 bases). Germline V gene data show CDR1 as MNHEY and CDR2 as SVGAGI. This CDR3 contains 14 residues. The germline V and J ends were trimmed by 6 bases and 4 bases, with 16 bases remaining between them. The CDR3 region has the DNA TGTGCCAGCAGGGAGGCCTCCTTACAATACGAGCAGTACTTC. Translating it yields CASREASLQYEQYF.

The chain has TRBV27 and TRBJ1-4; 10 nucleotides agree with TRBD1. CDR3 size: 14 residues. Germline V gives CDR1 MNHEY, CDR2 SMNVEV (reference sequence). J was trimmed by 7 bases and V by 4 bases; bases with no gene match: 3. CDR3 nucleotides: TGTGCCAGCAGTTGGACAGGGGGAGGTGAAAAACTGTTTTTT. It is translated as CASSWTGGGEKLFF.

This chain connects TRBV18 to TRBJ1-1; D is undetermined. CDR1 is KGHSH, CDR2 LQKENI, per germline. CDR3 length equals 13 residues. V was clipped by 6 bases and J by 5 bases, with 13 bases between them. Here the CDR3 DNA reads TGTGCCAGCTCCCTTCAGTCGGGAACTGAAGCTTTCTTT. Protein sequence: CASSLQSGTEAFF.

The chain joins TRBV19 to TRBJ2-2; 7 bases agree with TRBD1. The CDR3 contains 15 residues. Germline loops: CDR1 LNHDA, CDR2 SQIVND (reference sequence). The trim removed 3 bases at V and 9 bases at J, leaving 10 bases unmatched. CDR3 loop: CASSIIETGRRELFF. The CDR3 region has the DNA TGTGCCAGTAGTATTATAGAGACAGGGAGACGGGAGCTGTTTTTT.

The CDR3 DNA is TGTGCCAGCGCGATCGGACAGGGACTTCAGCCCCAGCATTTT. This translates into CASAIGQGLQPQHF. The chain links TRBV6-5 to TRBJ1-5, with 8 bases that match TRBD1. CDR1 is MNHEY, CDR2 SVGAGI, per germline. V lost 8 bases and J lost 6; bases outside the gene matches: 9. The length of the CDR3 is 14 residues.

V and J are TRBV6-2 or TRBV6-3 and TRBJ2-1; 9 bases align to TRBD1. The germline V gene encodes CDR1 MNHEY and CDR2 SVGEGT. This CDR3 is 16 amino acids long. V shed 2 bases, J shed 2 bases, and the junction held 4 bases outside the gene matches. The CDR3 reads CASSYPGQGTYNEQFF. The CDR3 nucleotides read TGTGCCAGCAGTTACCCCGGACAGGGGACCTACAATGAGCAGTTCTTC.

A few counts support this clone. CDR3 region: CSVEDPGNEQFF. The CDR3 region has the DNA TGCAGCGTTGAAGATCCGGGGAATGAGCAGTTCTTC. The chain uses TRBV29-1 and TRBJ2-1, with D maybe TRBD2 (5 bases). With 0 bases removed from V and 7 bases from J, the gap between germline ends came to 7 bases. This CDR3 comprises 12 residues. Germline V gives CDR1 SQVTM, CDR2 ANQGSEA.

The chain has TRBV5-4 and TRBJ2-3, with 8 bases aligning to TRBD2. J gave up 4 bases and V 5 bases, and 6 bases lay outside the gene matches. The germline V gene has CDR1 SGHNT and CDR2 YYREEE (reference sequence). This CDR3 has 14 amino acids. DNA of the CDR3: TGTGCCAGCAGTACGGGAGGGGAGGCAGATACGCAGTATTTT. Amino acids: CASSTGGEADTQYF.

This clone was observed a handful of times. The J gene is TRBJ1-2, the V gene TRBV28; the D gene is possibly TRBD1 (6 bases). The CDR3 length is 14 residues. The germline V gene has CDR1 MDHEN and CDR2 SYDVKM. V was pared by 6 bases and J by 4 bases, with 15 bases between. Here the CDR3 DNA reads TGTGCCAGCAGGCCCGCACAGGGTACCTATGGCTACACCTTC. It yields the protein CASRPAQGTYGYTF.

This chain links TRBV19 with TRBJ2-4; the D gene is possibly TRBD2 (5 bases). The CDR3 length is 16 residues. Germline V gene lookup returns CDR1 LNHDA and CDR2 SQIVND (reference sequence). Trimming shortened V by 2 bases and J by 3 bases, and 14 bases separated the two germline ends. This chain's CDR3 is CASSILEGAGKNIQYF. The DNA for the CDR3 is TGTGCCAGTAGTATATTAGAGGGCGCGGGCAAAAACATTCAGTACTTC.

The chain couples TRBV28 to TRBJ1-1, with unresolved D. The CDR3 loop spans 13 amino acids. The V end was cut by 7 bases, the J end by 0 bases, with 9 bases between. Germline loops: CDR1 MDHEN, CDR2 SYDVKM. CDR3 sequence reads: CASKRVMNTEAFF. For the CDR3, the DNA is TGTGCCAGCAAGAGAGTGATGAACACTGAAGCTTTCTTT.

V gene TRBV7-9 combines with J gene TRBJ2-5, with 8 bases matching TRBD1. The V and J ends lost 1 base and 5 bases, in that order; junction bases with no gene match: 3. Germline CDR1 reads SEHNR; CDR2 reads FQNEAQ (reference sequence). This CDR3 comprises 14 residues. CDR3 in DNA: TGTGCCAGCAGCTTAGTTACAGGGGGGGAGACCCAGTACTTC. Translated, it gives CASSLVTGGETQYF.

This chain connects TRBV19 to TRBJ1-4; 8 bases match TRBD1. The CDR3 sequence is 14 residues long. Germline V gives CDR1 LNHDA, CDR2 SQIVND (reference sequence). The V segment lost 5 bases and the J segment 7 bases; nucleotides outside the gene matches: 6. Here the CDR3 DNA reads TGTGCCAGTAGTTTACGGACAGGGTTTGAAAAACTGTTTTTT. It specifies CASSLRTGFEKLFF.

This clone appeared a few times. The chain uses TRBV10-3 and TRBJ1-3; D remains unclear. CDR1 and CDR2 (germline): ENHRY, SYGVKD. V lost 3 bases and J lost 0, with 6 bases in between. The CDR3 has 14 residues. The CDR3 is CAISEAGSGNTIYF. DNA of the CDR3: TGTGCCATCAGTGAAGCAGGCTCTGGAAACACCATATATTTT.

The genes are TRBV18 and TRBJ2-1; TRBD1 agrees at 8 bases. V trimming: 3 bases; J trimming: 4 bases; junction bases outside the gene matches: 11. The CDR3 sequence is 17 residues long. Germline values: CDR1 KGHSH, CDR2 LQKENI. CDR3 in DNA: TGTGCCAGCTCACCTCCTACGGGACAGGCAGTATACAATGAGCAGTTCTTC. Protein product: CASSPPTGQAVYNEQFF.

The genes are TRBV5-1 and TRBJ1-6; 8 bases align to TRBD1. V was pared by 1 base and J by 2 bases, with 8 bases of the junction left unmatched. The CDR3 is 18 residues long. Looked up from germline, CDR1 is SGHRS and CDR2 is YFSETQ. DNA of the CDR3: TGCGCCAGCAGCTTGAATTCAGGGGGCAGGACCTATAATTCACCCCTCCACTTT. Translation: CASSLNSGGRTYNSPLHF.

V is TRBV4-2 and J is TRBJ2-5; maybe TRBD2 (6 bases). CDR3 length equals 16 residues. The V end lost 0 bases, the J end lost 6 bases, and 17 bases lay between the germline ends. The germline CDR1 and CDR2 sequences are LGHNA and YNFKEQ. The CDR3 sequence: CASSQEDSGEVKTQYF. For the CDR3, the DNA is TGTGCCAGCAGCCAAGAGGATAGCGGAGAGGTGAAGACCCAGTACTTC.

The chain's CDR3 is CASSLLTSGRGDTGELFF. The CDR3 DNA reads as TGTGCCAGCAGTTTGCTGACTAGCGGGAGAGGGGATACCGGGGAGCTGTTTTTT. The V call is TRBV27, the J call TRBJ2-2; 12 nucleotides line up with TRBD2. Germline CDR1 is MNHEY and CDR2 is SMNVEV (reference sequence). CDR3 length equals 18 residues. V trimming: 3 bases; J trimming: 5 bases; junction bases outside the gene matches: 10.